This record looks at one T cell receptor beta chain sequence and its context. Its antigen remains unknown. The record originates from a study of T cells in Graves' hyperthyroidism and ophthalmopathy. Study-level findings and limits: Blood also showed most of the thyroid clonotypes that were expanded above 0.001. Model output signaled ophthalmopathy a median roughly 6 months ahead of onset. From stable hyperthyroidism, ophthalmopathy was set apart by a 13 V-J model.

TCR beta CDR3 sequences were amplified from RNA transcripts. The HTBI primer set served for first-round RT-PCR of the TCR CDR3. In TCRdb, the multiplex PCR reads were re-called with MiXCR into one record per CDR3 protein. The table shows hundreds of thousands of distinct CDR3 sequences, with approximately 40% occurring only once. V was clipped by 2 bases and J by 3 bases, with 16 bases between them. The CDR3 contains 16 residues. CDR1 and CDR2 from the germline V gene are ENHRY and SYGVKD. Isolation of PBMCs was performed on around 10 ml fresh peripheral blood. The TCR originated in a woman between 35 and 50 years old with Graves' hyperthyroidism. Sequenced sample: blood. The chain recombines TRBV10-3 with TRBJ2-5, with D unresolved. The CDR3 coding sequence is TGTGCCATCAGTGAGGCCAGGTTAATAAGGGAAGAGACCCAGTACTTC. It translates to CAISEARLIREETQYF.